This T cell receptor (beta chain) was sequenced during a study of identifying expanded T cells in peripheral blood. As concerns this clone: Antigen: not known.

Study findings and constraints: Over about two and four weeks, about 15 and 19 clones changed, versus approximately 1.2 between replicates. Approximately 2-week clone count variance significantly increased as total template count grew.

Some clones are missing from TCRdb's copy, which holds only in-frame ones; the method was immunoSEQ multiplex PCR. The profile shows about 94,000 clones, roughly 86% of them singletons. There are 13 residues in the CDR3. Germline V gene lookup returns CDR1 SGHAT and CDR2 FQDESV (reference sequence). The V and J ends lost 5 bases and 9 bases, in that order; junction bases with no gene match: 6. Collection occurred without any documented infections or immune events in donors. The genes are TRBV11-1 and TRBJ2-1; 8 positions match TRBD1. This clonotype was sampled from a person between 18 and 75 years old in good health. Sequencing was performed on blood. The DNA for the CDR3 is TGTGCCAGCAGCAAGGACAGGGTATTTGAGCAGTTCTTC. It encodes CASSKDRVFEQFF.